This T cell receptor beta chain appears in the sequencing data of a study of blood T cell repertoires in COVID-19. Study context: PBMCs, B-cell-depleted T cells, or T cells were the source of the cDNA or gDNA that made up the material.

Per the germline V gene, CDR1 is ENHRY and CDR2 is SYGVKD. V shed 10 bases and J 7 bases; nucleotides not matched to a gene: 13. This CDR3 comprises 14 residues. Sequencing used immunoSEQ multiplex PCR; TCRdb keeps in-frame clones, though not all of them. The data hold a few hundred thousand clones, with approximately 87% observed a single time. Seattle enrolled patients during active infection and tracked them longitudinally. Sequencing input: peripheral blood. This TCR was recovered from a woman aged 25 to 39 with COVID-19, enrolled during active disease. The chain combines TRBV10-3 with TRBJ2-3; 8 nucleotides align to TRBD2. CDR3 nucleotide sequence: TGTGCCACTCGCCTAGGACGGGAGGGGAATACGCAGTATTTT. Translated, it gives CATRLGREGNTQYF.